The 19 T cell receptor beta chains listed next were all sequenced from one sample in a study of cytomegalovirus exposure and HLA in healthy donors. PCR involved 60 Vbeta and 13 Jbeta primers. Method: immunoSEQ multiplex PCR; TCRdb's copy keeps in-frame clones and lacks some. The table includes under 200,000 clones, about three quarters detected once. Sequenced sample: PBMCs. The receptors shown here come from a man aged 40-49 years in good health and CMV-seronegative.

This clone came up once. The rearrangement joins TRBV6-5 to TRBJ2-1; a weak D match, TRBD2 (6 bases). There are 15 residues in the CDR3. The germline V gene encodes CDR1 MNHEY and CDR2 SVGAGI. Trimming removed 2 bases at V and 9 bases at J, with 17 bases between. In nucleotides, the CDR3 is TGTGCCAGCAGTTACCCGGGCGGGGAAGGAGGTGAGCAGTTCTTC. Its protein product is CASSYPGGEGGEQFF.

V and J are TRBV27 and TRBJ2-2; TRBD1 agrees at 7 bases. The CDR3 totals 14 residues. The V gene's germline CDR1 is MNHEY and CDR2 SMNVEV (reference sequence). V lost 6 bases to trimming and J lost 4 bases; unmatched junction nucleotides: 5. CDR3 sequence (DNA): TGTGCCAGCAGCCGACAGGGCCTCACCGGGGAGCTGTTTTTT. Translated: CASSRQGLTGELFF.

The genes are TRBV7-3 and TRBJ1-2, with D perhaps matching TRBD1 (6 bases). Trimming shortened V by 5 bases and J by 8 bases, and 15 bases separated the two germline ends. The CDR3 runs 13 residues. CDR1 is SGHTA, CDR2 FQGTGA, per germline. As DNA, the CDR3 is TGTGCCAGCAGCGAAACAGGGAGAGGAGGCTACACCTTC. This translates into CASSETGRGGYTF.

There are a few counts of this clone. The gene calls are TRBV29-1 and TRBJ2-2; TRBD2 agrees at 8 bases. The germline V gene has CDR1 SQVTM and CDR2 ANQGSEA. The CDR3 runs to 14 residues. After removal of 7 bases from V and 1 base from J, the junction contained 5 bases not matched to a gene. The CDR3 nucleotides read TGCAGCGCCAGTGCGGGGGGGAACACCGGGGAGCTGTTTTTT. Translation: CSASAGGNTGELFF.

This clone showed up just a few times. The CDR3 DNA follows: TGTGCCAGCAGCTTAGCGAGCGGGGGGGCTAGCACAGATACGCAGTATTTT. Its translation is CASSLASGGASTDTQYF. The rearrangement joins TRBV7-9 to TRBJ2-3, with 10 bases lining up with TRBD2. V was pared by 0 bases and J by 0 bases, with 3 bases of the junction left unmatched. CDR1 SEHNR and CDR2 FQNEAQ come from the germline V gene (reference sequence). CDR3 length equals 17 residues.

This sequence joins TRBV18 and TRBJ1-3; D is unclear. The CDR3 sequence is 14 residues long. Trimming shortened V by 2 bases and J by 0 bases, and 5 bases separated the two germline ends. From germline, CDR1 is KGHSH and CDR2 LQKENI. CDR3 residues: CASSPSNSGNTIYF. The CDR3 DNA follows: TGTGCCAGCTCACCATCCAACTCTGGAAACACCATATATTTT.

The rearrangement joins TRBV5-4 to TRBJ2-5; 12 bases agree with TRBD2. Germline lookup yields CDR1 SGHNT and CDR2 YYREEE (reference sequence). The ends lost 4 bases at V and 3 bases at J; junction bases unmatched: 7. The CDR3 runs 16 residues. The CDR3 DNA follows: TGTGCCAGCAGCCCTGGGACTAGCGGGTCTAAAGAGACCCAGTACTTC. Its translation: CASSPGTSGSKETQYF.

The chain links TRBV13 to TRBJ1-1; D is unclear. The ends were cut back, 5 bases at V and 0 bases at J, with 7 bases in the middle. Germline V CDR1 and CDR2: PRHDT, FYEKMQ (reference sequence). The CDR3 covers 13 residues. The CDR3 region is CASSPEMNTEAFF. The CDR3, as DNA: TGTGCCAGCAGCCCCGAGATGAACACTGAAGCTTTCTTT. Full variable domain (outside the CDR3, taken from reference TRBV13 and TRBJ1-1): AAGVIQSPRHLIKEKRETATLKCYPIPRHDTVYWYQQGPGQDPQFLISFYEKMQSDKGSIPDRFSAQQFSDYHSELNMSSLELGDSALYFCASSPEMNTEAFFGQGTRLTVV.

This clone was seen just once. This chain joins TRBV15 and TRBJ1-3, with 7 bases that match TRBD1. The CDR3 is 15 amino acids. CDR1 is LNHNV, CDR2 YYDKDF, per germline (reference sequence). Unmatched junction bases numbered 4, after V lost 4 bases and J lost 1 base. The CDR3 bases are TGTGCCACCAGCAAACCGGGACAGTCTGGAAACACCATATATTTT. This translates into CATSKPGQSGNTIYF.

The J gene is TRBJ2-5, the V gene TRBV5-1, with unresolved D. Trimming removed 7 bases from V and 2 bases from J, with 12 bases in between. This CDR3 comprises 13 residues. Per germline, CDR1 SGHRS and CDR2 YFSETQ. CDR3 sequence: CASGDVSQETQYF. DNA for the CDR3: TGCGCCAGCGGAGATGTTTCACAAGAGACCCAGTACTTC.

The rearrangement joins TRBV6-5 to TRBJ1-2; 8 nucleotides align to TRBD1. V shed 2 bases and J 7 bases; nucleotides not matched to a gene: 9. CDR1 is MNHEY and CDR2 is SVGAGI in the germline V gene. CDR3 length: 15 residues. The CDR3 sequence: CASSYTPGQDFGYTF. In DNA form, the CDR3 reads TGTGCCAGCAGTTACACCCCGGGACAGGACTTTGGCTACACCTTC.

This clone was counted only a few times. The rearrangement joins TRBV5-1 to TRBJ2-2, with 9 positions matching TRBD2. The CDR3 sequence is 16 residues long. With V trimmed by 4 bases and J by 3 bases, 7 bases remained unmatched. Germline V gives CDR1 SGHRS, CDR2 YFSETQ. The CDR3 coding sequence is TGCGCCAGCAGCCTCGGGACTAGCTCAGACACCGGGGAGCTGTTTTTT. This sequence encodes CASSLGTSSDTGELFF.

The chain has TRBV6-1 and TRBJ1-5; D is ambiguous. This CDR3 has 13 residues. The germline V and J ends were trimmed by 4 bases and 11 bases, with 15 bases remaining between them. From germline, CDR1 is MNHNS and CDR2 SASEGT. The CDR3 reads CASSGASLVTQHF. In DNA form, the CDR3 reads TGTGCCAGCAGTGGAGCCAGCCTAGTGACCCAGCATTTT.

This sequence joins TRBV6-6 and TRBJ2-1; TRBD2 agrees at 11 bases. CDR1 and CDR2 (germline): MNHNY, SVGAGI (reference sequence). The CDR3 is 15 residues long. V shed 2 bases, J shed 7 bases, and the junction held 4 bases outside the gene matches. The CDR3 is CASSYQLAGDNEQFF. The CDR3 nucleotides are TGTGCCAGCAGTTACCAACTAGCGGGAGATAATGAGCAGTTCTTC.

The chain carries TRBV7-2 and TRBJ2-5, with D possibly being TRBD1 (5 bases). CDR3 size: 13 residues. The V end lost 7 bases, the J end lost 9 bases, and 18 bases lay between the germline ends. Germline CDR1 SGHTA, CDR2 FQGNSA. In nucleotides, the CDR3 is TGTGCCAGCACCCAGGGTGCTAACCAGGCCCAGTACTTC. Translation gives CASTQGANQAQYF.

The V call is TRBV25-1, the J call TRBJ1-1, with D uncertain. Germline CDR1 is MGHDK and CDR2 is SYGVNS. V was cut by 6 bases and J by 1 base, with 15 bases left in between. The CDR3 loop spans 15 amino acids. Here the CDR3 reads CASRRRGSTNTEAFF. The DNA for the CDR3 is TGTGCCAGCAGACGTCGGGGAAGCACGAACACTGAAGCTTTCTTT.

The chain has TRBV6-5 and TRBJ1-1; TRBD1 agrees at 7 bases. V was pared by 3 bases and J by 9 bases, with 7 bases of the junction left unmatched. The CDR3 is 13 residues long. Germline values: CDR1 MNHEY, CDR2 SVGAGI. The DNA of the CDR3 is TGTGCCAGCAGTTATAGGGACAGCCCCAAAGCTTTCTTT. The encoded protein is CASSYRDSPKAFF.

The chain combines TRBV30 with TRBJ2-1; 7 bases line up with TRBD2. The CDR3 covers 14 residues. Germline CDR1 and CDR2: GTSNPN and SVGIG (reference sequence). Trimming at V came to 0 bases and at J to 5 bases, leaving 4 bases not matched to a gene. CDR3 protein: CAWSVKRGDNEQFF. Written as DNA, the CDR3 is TGTGCCTGGAGTGTGAAACGGGGGGACAATGAGCAGTTCTTC.

For the CDR3, the DNA is TGTGCCAGCAGTTACGTAGGGGGCGCAGGGGAGACCCAGTACTTC. Its protein product is CASSYVGGAGETQYF. The chain employs TRBV6-5 and TRBJ2-5, with 7 nucleotides matching TRBD1. The V gene end was trimmed by 2 bases and the J gene end by 5 bases; junction bases not matched to a gene: 8. This CDR3 contains 15 residues. Per germline, CDR1 MNHEY and CDR2 SVGAGI.